The entry below describes one T cell receptor beta chain. What it binds is not known. Germline-derived CDR1 and CDR2 are SGHDN and FVKESK. The CDR3 spans 14 residues. The V and J ends lost 0 bases and 4 bases respectively, with 9 bases between them. Sample time point: pretreatment peripheral blood. These data are taken from a study of PD-L1 blockade in urothelial cancer. Clones were read by immunoSEQ multiplex PCR, and TCRdb kept only the in-frame ones, dropping some. The sample yields almost 90,000 clones, around 84% seen once. Study findings and constraints: Pretreatment TCR clonality in blood, when below the median, was predictive of better survival.

This TCR came from a man in his 60s with urothelial cancer. The chain carries TRBV14 and TRBJ1-2, with D unclear. The sequencing used PBMCs, collected around atezolizumab (anti-PD-L1) treatment. CDR3 nucleotides: TGTGCCAGCAGCCAAGAGTGGCAGGCCTATGGCTACACCTTC. The encoded protein is CASSQEWQAYGYTF.